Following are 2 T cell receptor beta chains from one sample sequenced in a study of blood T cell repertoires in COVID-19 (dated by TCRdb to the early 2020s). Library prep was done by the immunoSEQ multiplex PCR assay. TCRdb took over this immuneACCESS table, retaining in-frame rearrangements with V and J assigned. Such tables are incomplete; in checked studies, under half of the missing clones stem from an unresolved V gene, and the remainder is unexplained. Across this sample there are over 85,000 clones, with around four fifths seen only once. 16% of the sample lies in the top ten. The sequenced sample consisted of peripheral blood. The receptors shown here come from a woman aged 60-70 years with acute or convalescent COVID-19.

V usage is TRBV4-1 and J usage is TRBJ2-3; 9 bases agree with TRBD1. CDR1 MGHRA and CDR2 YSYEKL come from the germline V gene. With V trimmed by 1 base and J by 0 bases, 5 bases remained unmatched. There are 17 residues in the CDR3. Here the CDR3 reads CASSQVGTGISTDTQYF. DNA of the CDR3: TGCGCCAGCAGCCAAGTTGGGACAGGGATTAGCACAGATACGCAGTATTTT.

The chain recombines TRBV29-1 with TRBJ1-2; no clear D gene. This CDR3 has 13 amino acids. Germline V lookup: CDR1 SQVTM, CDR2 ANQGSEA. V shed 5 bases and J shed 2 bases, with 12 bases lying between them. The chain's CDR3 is CSVLQTLNYGYTF. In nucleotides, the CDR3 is TGCAGCGTTCTACAGACCCTCAACTATGGCTACACCTTC.